This entry is about one TCR beta chain. The CDR3 loop spans 14 amino acids. V was clipped by 6 bases and J by 7 bases; unmatched bases: 3. Germline CDR1 is MNHEY and CDR2 is SVGAGI. This specimen comes from a study of blood T cell repertoires in COVID-19. Across the study: PBMCs, B-cell-depleted T cells, or T cells were the source of the cDNA or gDNA that made up the material.

Source study methods: Amplification from reference gene primers served as the basis for estimated nucleated cell counts. Clones were read by immunoSEQ multiplex PCR, and TCRdb kept only the in-frame ones, dropping some. V, J and clone size reflect that table, while D and trimming were determined from the DNA. The table includes 350,000 to 550,000 clones, 80% to 90% detected once. Cohorts were determined from participant-reported clinical history. The J gene is TRBJ2-1, the V gene TRBV6-5; 13 positions match TRBD2. The source of this sequence is a man between 25 and 39 years old who had recovered from COVID-19. The source material was PBMCs or T cells enriched from blood (not recorded which). DNA for the CDR3: TGTGCCAGCAGAGGACTAGCGGGAGAAAATGAGCAGTTCTTC. Amino acids: CASRGLAGENEQFF.